This T cell receptor (beta chain) originates from a study of tumor-infiltrating lymphocytes in primary liver carcinoma (dated 2017 in TCRdb). As for the study more broadly: Of the five patients, three men and two women aged 30 to 69 years, four had hepatocellular carcinoma and one had combined HCC and intrahepatic cholangiocarcinoma. Tumors of the five patients were stage T1-T3 N0M0 with maximum diameters of roughly 4 to 10 cm. Each sample produced roughly 3.65 to 7.13 million productive TCRbeta reads, and read depth showed no significant difference between tissue types. TCRbeta repertoire sequencing, expression microarrays and whole-exome sequencing were combined in the study across five regions of each liver tumor, with adjacent normal tissue and blood also included. TCRbeta repertoire sequencing covered roughly 35 specimens from 5 patients: roughly 25 tumor regions, 5 adjacent noncancerous liver tissues and 5 peripheral blood samples. To link TCRbeta repertoire diversity to the local molecular phenotype, the 25 or so tumor region samples were profiled with Agilent mRNA microarrays. Reproducibility between technical replicate repertoires was high, with correlation coefficients above 0.98 and mean shared-clone rates roughly 0.86.

On the study overall, not on this receptor specifically: Repertoire overlap was higher between tumor regions (mean around 36%) than tumor-adjacent (around 17%) or tumor-blood (14%) pairs, consistent with antigen-driven expansion. A significantly larger repertoire fraction was made up by the top 250 clones in tumors than in blood (p = 0.039). Only the TCR beta chain was sequenced, so true repertoire diversity is likely underestimated because unpaired alpha chains were not captured. Since the samples were bulk and unsorted, there was no way to compare CD4+ and CD8+ T cell repertoires. Just about 7.5-25% of top clones turned up in all five regions of a tumor, which suggests spatial heterogeneity among tumor-infiltrating T cells. Only 4 or 5 patients were included in the study, and the authors note that the findings should be validated in a larger study.

TCRbeta-specific cDNA was reverse-transcribed from approximately 0.5 ug total RNA using a constant-region primer and ProtoScript II reverse transcriptase. TCRbeta libraries were built with three nested multiplex PCR rounds, a slightly modified ARM-PCR procedure. Each of the first two PCR rounds ran for 9 to 11 cycles using multiplex TRBV1-TRBV30 forward primers together with a Cbeta reverse primer. Sample barcodes and Illumina adapters were attached in a final 25-cycle PCR using Deep VentR polymerase. Before sequencing, amplicons of 200-500 bp were purified from gel using a QIAquick gel extraction kit. An Illumina HiSeq 2500 was used to sequence the TCRbeta amplicons, generating 250-bp paired-end reads. On the authors' methods: Quality trimming of reads was performed with Trimmomatic v0.33, and paired reads were merged with FLASH v1.2.11 so that full CDR3 sequences could be recovered. MiGEC v1.2.1b assigned V, D and J germline segments to the rearranged TCRbeta sequences. Clonotype statistics and Shannon-Wiener diversity indices were computed with VDJtools v1.0.0. Except for diversity analysis, only each sample's 250 most abundant clonotypes were used in subsequent analyses to reduce sampling bias. Through fastp at Q25 and MiXCR, TCRdb rebuilt clones from the public reads, retaining in-frame beta chains. Every CDR3 protein is listed once, alongside the most common genes and DNA of its rows. TCRdb, not the authors, supplied the V and J calls. This sample is represented by approximately 190,000 distinct CDR3 sequences; 85% of them were singletons. The ten largest clones capture approximately 18% of the sample.

CDR1 and CDR2 are drawn from the germline V gene: MNHNS, SASEGT. The CDR3 starts with the cysteine, ends with the phenylalanine, and has 13 residues. The retained sequence is limited to the CDR3, 39 bases, with the frame set at the first base. Without any cell sorting, total RNA and DNA were co-extracted from about 21-30 mg of bulk tissue using the AllPrep DNA/RNA mini kit. Surgical resection was performed in China between November 2015 and 2016 on about 5 patients with histopathologically diagnosed primary liver carcinoma. At the time of sampling, the patients were treatment-naive and had chronic HBV infection. Five spatially separated regions were sampled from each tumor: the superior, inferior, left-lateral and right-lateral poles, plus the tumor centre. According to histology, viable tumor cells made up more than 75% of every tumor sample. Each fresh piece of tumor and adjacent tissue was cut in two, with one half stored in RNAlater at -80 degrees C and the other half sent for histology.

Notes on this clonotype: The antigen this receptor binds is unknown. One end of the junction fails to match germline, which may point to a read error.

Recombination connected TRBV6-1 to TRBJ1-1, with a weak D call of TRBD1 (5 bases match). This sequence was found in a man aged 35-49 years with primary liver carcinoma and hepatitis B virus infection. Sequenced material: tumor tissue from primary liver carcinoma. The DNA sequence is TGTGCCAGCGCGGGACGGCCGAACACTGTAGCTTTCTTT. It translates to CASAGRPNTVAFF.